This record concerns one T cell receptor (beta chain) sequence. This entry is derived from a study of response to subunit inactivated influenza vaccine. TCRdb analysed the RT-PCR reads with MiXCR anew, one entry per CDR3 protein. The table includes about 540,000 distinct CDR3 sequences, 14% detected once. The receptor was derived from a man aged 45 to 65 who received an inactivated influenza vaccine. The sample here was PBMCs from blood, taken about 13 days after vaccination.

The chain's CDR3 is CASSLAREGEQYF. The CDR3 region has the DNA TGTGCCAGCAGTTTAGCGCGGGAAGGCGAGCAGTACTTC. The rearrangement joins TRBV12-3 or TRBV12-4 to TRBJ2-7; the D gene is possibly TRBD2 (6 bases). The CDR3 runs 13 residues. The V and J ends lost 0 bases and 6 bases respectively, with 9 bases between them.